This T cell receptor (beta chain) was found in a study of blood T cell repertoires in COVID-19. In the authors' methods: Estimation of nucleated cell counts relied on the amplification of reference gene primers. Using immunoSEQ multiplex PCR, the repertoire was profiled, and TCRdb retains in-frame clones only, with some absent. V, J and clone size reflect that table, while D and trimming were determined from the DNA. There are 250,000 or so clones in the sample; 65% to 90% occur only once, and less than 2% lies in the top ten. The CDR3 contains 16 residues. The ends lost 4 bases at V and 10 bases at J; junction bases unmatched: 13. CDR1 and CDR2 (germline): MGHRA, YSYEKL. Individuals aged 18 to 89 years were recruited from roughly 23 US areas. Two negative PCRs, clearance, or symptom resolution were required of recovered Cohort 3 donors.

V is TRBV4-1 and J is TRBJ2-2; 9 bases agree with TRBD2. The specimen was PBMCs or T cells enriched from blood (not recorded which). The receptor was derived from a man between 40 and 49 years old who had recovered from COVID-19. CDR3 in amino acids: CASSPPPGLAGVELFF. The DNA of the CDR3 is TGCGCCAGCAGCCCCCCACCGGGACTAGCAGGCGTGGAGCTGTTTTTT.